This TCR beta chain is from a study of siplizumab effects on memory and regulatory T cells. The method was immunoSEQ multiplex PCR; TCRdb's version includes in-frame clones alone and lacks a portion of them. Among 90,000 to 120,000 clones listed, 80% to 95% were seen once. In the case of this clone: The antigen is unknown.

General study points: Unstimulated naive T cells seemed to show more diversity than memory cells did, and they also seemed to be among the major contributors to the alloresponse. No functional test confirmed suppression by proliferating siplizumab-culture Tregs. Unstimulated subsets were the mapping target of only a minor fraction of alloreactive clones. Many proliferating CD4+ or CD8+ clones remained unclassified. Roughly 75-97% of them could not be assigned either a naive or a memory phenotype.

Germline values: CDR1 MNHEY, CDR2 SVGAGI. This CDR3 region has 13 residues. V trimming: 5 bases; J trimming: 5 bases; junction bases outside the gene matches: 4. This clonotype was obtained from a human donor in good health. Some clones in this sample may be carry-over from other donors' samples. V and J are TRBV6-5 and TRBJ1-2; TRBD1 matches at 8 bases. Sample: CD4+ T cells sorted from blood. Written as DNA, the CDR3 is TGTGCCAGCAGTCCCCGACAGGGGTATGGCTACACCTTC. Its protein product is CASSPRQGYGYTF.